This T cell receptor beta chain was found in a study of T cell responses to AZD1222 COVID-19 vaccine listed by TCRdb under 2021. At the level of the whole study: AZD1222 recipients whose second dose came at about 4 weeks and those whose second dose came at about 12 weeks were combined into one group, since spike-specific TCR depth and breadth did not differ between the two schedules. A total of about 240 trial participants underwent TCR sequencing, of whom about 200 received two doses of AZD1222 and approximately 25 received two doses of the MenACWY control vaccine. Trial participants were enrolled by age into subgroups of 18-55, 56-69 and 70-plus years, and around 150, 28 and 57 TCR-sequenced participants, respectively, were included in these subgroups.

In light of the paper, this sample's time point label describes: baseline before first vaccination. The vaccinee samples were drawn from two UK trials, COV001 and COV002, one of which was a single-blind randomized controlled phase 2/3 trial testing AZD1222 (ChAdOx1 nCoV-19) in healthy adults. For TCRbeta chain sequencing, PBMC samples were collected from trial participants at day 0 and at day 28 after the second dose. The CDR3 regions of human TCRbeta chains were analyzed by immunosequencing. On the authors' methods: Repertoire TCRs were checked for matches against a reference library of SARS-CoV-2-specific TCRs that had been generated using the MIRA antigen-specificity platform. Breadth was defined as the fraction of unique TCRs that were SARS-CoV-2-associated, and depth was defined as the fraction of total T cells that were SARS-CoV-2-associated. Each spike-specific TCR was assigned to its reactive spike region and to a CD4 or CD8 class using the MIRA data. Log10-transformed breadth and depth values were compared by one-way ANOVA with Sidak's multiple comparisons tests. As stored in TCRdb, this immuneACCESS dataset retains in-frame rearrangements with V and J assigned. A fraction of the clones does not appear; measured against another copy, unresolved V genes explain less than half of the discrepancy, and the remainder lacks a known reason. V and J calls plus clone size are reproduced from that table; the DNA served to infer D and trimming. The sample has 100,000 to 150,000 clones on record, roughly nine tenths of them singletons. Clones ranked in the top ten supply roughly 4% of the sample.

Regarding this clone: Its binding antigen is unknown. No much larger clone is present one base from it, and per-base qualities are unavailable.

The germline V gene provides CDR1 SGHDN and CDR2 FVKESK. V lost 4 bases and J lost 7 bases, and the count of bases not matched to a germline gene is 7. The CDR3, from cysteine to phenylalanine, totals 15 residues. The sequence is cut down to CDR3 DNA, 45 bases in frame from base 1. What the authors observed across the whole study: Reportedly, close to half of the unique spike-specific TCRs recognized epitopes lying outside the regions that are mutated in the B.1.351 and B.1.1.7 variants. After two AZD1222 doses, spike-specific TCR breadth and depth were significantly higher than at day 0 and than in MenACWY recipients. In the small 56-69-year group, the increase in depth fell short of significance, most likely because of low power. Most participants were white British and females outnumbered males, and the authors suggested that clonal diversity may have been underestimated. Conclusions about previously exposed vaccinees are limited, since just five to seven AZD1222 recipients were seropositive for SARS-CoV-2 at baseline. Vaccine-associated CD4 TCRs spanned the whole spike protein, with dominant responses in regions 160-218 and 743-854. Because no day 14 peak-response samples were available, repertoires were characterized only after the peak T cell response.

The TCR sequence derives from an adult in good health. The source was peripheral blood, collected on day 0 of AZD1222 vaccination. The sequence joins TRBV14 to TRBJ2-1, with 10 bases matching TRBD2. The DNA is TGTGCCAGCAGCCCAAGCGGGAGGGCCATGAATGAGCAGTTCTTC. This yields the protein CASSPSGRAMNEQFF.